The T cell receptor (beta chain) described here comes from a study of identical twins (dated by TCRdb to about 2016). At the level of the whole study: TCR alpha and beta repertoires from monozygotic twins, unrelated adults of various ages and cord blood were deep-sequenced to test whether fetal clonotypes persist. To rule out contamination, replicate twin experiments were performed at different times with different library preparation protocols.

The V end gives up 2 bases and the J end 5 bases, leaving 14 bases in the junction not matched to a gene. Inclusive of the bounding cysteine and phenylalanine, the CDR3 is 17 residues long. Only the CDR3 portion is preserved as DNA: 51 bases, with reading frame beginning at the first base. From the germline V gene (reference sequence), CDR1 is MNHEY and CDR2 is SMNVEV. A word on this clonotype: Its antigen is still unknown. Base qualities are missing; no much larger clone stands one base away.

Only healthy Caucasian donors were included. The twin cohort comprised three pairs of female monozygotic twins, all aged roughly 18 to 29 years. Peripheral blood mononuclear cells were used as the source from which RNA for TCR libraries was isolated. The method behind the library was 5' RACE. The sequencer was an Illumina HiSeq 2000. A universal primer binding site was introduced by template switching, and a unique molecular identifier was present in the final cDNA, enabling accurate counting of TCR cDNA molecules. First-strand cDNA for TCR alpha and beta chains was synthesized from specific primers in the conserved constant-segment region. Each cDNA library was double barcoded, with a SMART-Mk sample barcode plus Illumina barcodes, to control for contamination. TruSeq adapter sequences along with Illumina sample barcodes were introduced in two successive PCR steps. TCR alpha and beta cDNA libraries were sequenced on the Illumina HiSeq platform with custom primers. The original pipeline was this. Unique molecular identifiers were extracted from raw reads with MiGEC, and CDR3 positions were determined with MiXCR. Recombination models were inferred per individual with the repgenHMM and IGoR tools using an EM algorithm. The analysis of shared clonotypes was done with the tcR package in R, with sharing normalized by the product of cloneset sizes. To study raw recombination free of thymic and clonal selection effects, out-of-frame nonproductive sequences were analyzed. TCRdb cleaned the public reads at Q25 with fastp, built clones with MiXCR and kept in-frame beta chains. CDR3 protein sequences are deduplicated, and each keeps its most common genes and DNA. TCRdb, rather than the study authors, made the V and J calls. The sample records hundreds of thousands of distinct CDR3 sequences, over 9% of which are singletons. 1.5% to 2% of the sample is taken by the ten largest.

Overall results and qualifications from the work: A weaker excess of twin sharing was found in beta out-of-frame sequences because the signal-to-noise ratio was lowered by fewer shared sequences. In monozygotic twins, out-of-frame TCR alpha sharing was systematically underestimated by recombination models, although the models agreed with sharing between unrelated individuals. Abundant cord blood beta clonotypes had fewer insertions, young adult naive repertoires showed a similar but weaker trend, and memory repertoires showed no such trend. Because the same donors could not be followed over many years, conclusions were based on cross-sectional statistical analysis. Compared with coincidental sharing between unrelated individuals, an excess of low generation-probability sequences was observed among out-of-frame TCR alpha sequences shared between twins. Invariant T cells such as MAIT and iNKT could partly confound zero-insertion analyses, although diverse VJ usage argued against such confounding for most clonotypes.

This sample also belongs to another study, concerning yellow fever vaccine responses in identical twins. As that second study puts it: According to the authors, in identical twins the way T cells responded to vaccination appeared partly convergent and partly personalized. In the study, vaccine-responding T cell clones were precisely tracked in identical twins.

Specimen: PBMCs. This receptor was obtained from a woman aged 18-35 years in good health. The sequence is built from TRBV27 and TRBJ1-2, with 7 bases in between that match TRBD1. The nucleotide sequence is given as TGTGCCAGCAGTTTAGGGGTAGGGGGCGGGGGGCTATATGGCTACACCTTC. The resulting protein is CASSLGVGGGGLYGYTF.